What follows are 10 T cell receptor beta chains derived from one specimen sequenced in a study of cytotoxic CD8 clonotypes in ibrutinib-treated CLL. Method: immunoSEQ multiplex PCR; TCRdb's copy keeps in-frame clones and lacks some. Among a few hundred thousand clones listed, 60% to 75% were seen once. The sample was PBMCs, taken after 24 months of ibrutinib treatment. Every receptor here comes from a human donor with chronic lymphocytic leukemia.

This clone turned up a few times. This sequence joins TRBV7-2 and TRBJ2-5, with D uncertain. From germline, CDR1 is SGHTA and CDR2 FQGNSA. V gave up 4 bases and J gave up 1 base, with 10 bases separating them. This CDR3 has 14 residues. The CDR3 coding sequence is TGTGCCAGCAGCTCCCATGACGGCCAAGAGACCCAGTACTTC. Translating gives CASSSHDGQETQYF.

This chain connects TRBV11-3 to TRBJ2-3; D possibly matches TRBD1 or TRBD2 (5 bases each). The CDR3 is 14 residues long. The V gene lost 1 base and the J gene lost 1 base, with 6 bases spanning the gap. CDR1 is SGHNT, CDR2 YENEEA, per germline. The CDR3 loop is CASSLGGGTDTQYF. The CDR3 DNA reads TGTGCCAGCAGCTTAGGAGGGGGCACAGATACGCAGTATTTT.

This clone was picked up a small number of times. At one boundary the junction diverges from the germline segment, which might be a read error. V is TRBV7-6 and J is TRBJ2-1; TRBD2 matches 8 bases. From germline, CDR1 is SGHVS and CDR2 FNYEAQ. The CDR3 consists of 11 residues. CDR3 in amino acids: CASSSYGGAVF. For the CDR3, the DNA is TGTGCCAGCAGCTCCTACGGGGGGGCAGTCTTC.

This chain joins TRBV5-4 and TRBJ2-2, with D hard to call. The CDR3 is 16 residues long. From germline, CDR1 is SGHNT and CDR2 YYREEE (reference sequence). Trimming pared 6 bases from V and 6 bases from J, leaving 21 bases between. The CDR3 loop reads CASTPWAQSGPGELFF. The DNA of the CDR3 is TGTGCCAGCACCCCGTGGGCCCAAAGTGGCCCCGGGGAGCTGTTTTTT.

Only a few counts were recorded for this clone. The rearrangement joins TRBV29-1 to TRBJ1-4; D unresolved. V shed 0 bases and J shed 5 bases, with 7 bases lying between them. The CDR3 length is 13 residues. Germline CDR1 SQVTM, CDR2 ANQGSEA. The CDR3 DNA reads TGCAGCGTTGAAGATCGAGGGAATGAAAAACTGTTTTTT. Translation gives CSVEDRGNEKLFF.

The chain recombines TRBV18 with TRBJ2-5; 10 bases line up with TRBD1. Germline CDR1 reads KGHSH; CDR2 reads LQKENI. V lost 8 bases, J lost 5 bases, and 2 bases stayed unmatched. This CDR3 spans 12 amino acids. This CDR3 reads CASLGQGETQYF. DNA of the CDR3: TGTGCCAGCCTGGGACAGGGGGAGACCCAGTACTTC.

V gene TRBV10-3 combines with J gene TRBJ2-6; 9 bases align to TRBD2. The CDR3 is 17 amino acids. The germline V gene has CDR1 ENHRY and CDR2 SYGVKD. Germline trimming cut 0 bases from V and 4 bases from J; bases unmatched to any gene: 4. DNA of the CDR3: TGTGCCATCAGTGAGTCCCTAGCGGGACTCGGGGCCAACGTCCTGACTTTC. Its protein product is CAISESLAGLGANVLTF.

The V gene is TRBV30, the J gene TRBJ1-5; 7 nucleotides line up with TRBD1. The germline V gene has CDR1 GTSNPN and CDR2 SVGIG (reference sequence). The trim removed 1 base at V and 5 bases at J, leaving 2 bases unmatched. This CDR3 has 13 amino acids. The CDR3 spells CAWSAQGDQPQHF. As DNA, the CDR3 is TGTGCCTGGAGTGCGCAGGGGGATCAGCCCCAGCATTTT.

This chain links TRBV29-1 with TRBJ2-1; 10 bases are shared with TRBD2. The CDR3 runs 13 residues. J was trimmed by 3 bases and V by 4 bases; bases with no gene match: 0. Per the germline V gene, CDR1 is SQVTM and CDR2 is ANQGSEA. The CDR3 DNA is TGCAGCGTTGGGACTAGCGGCTACAATGAGCAGTTCTTC. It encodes CSVGTSGYNEQFF.

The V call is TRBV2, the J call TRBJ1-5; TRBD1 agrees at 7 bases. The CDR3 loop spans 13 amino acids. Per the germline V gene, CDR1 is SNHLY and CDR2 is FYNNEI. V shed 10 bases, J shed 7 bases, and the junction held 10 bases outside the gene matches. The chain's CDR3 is CATQTGEGQPQHF. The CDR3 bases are TGTGCCACGCAAACAGGGGAGGGACAGCCCCAGCATTTT. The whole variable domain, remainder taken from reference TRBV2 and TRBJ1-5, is EPEVTQTPSHQVTQMGQEVILRCVPISNHLYFYWYRQILGQKVEFLVSFYNNEISEKSEIFDDQFSVERPDGSNFTLKIRSTKLEDSAMYFCATQTGEGQPQHFGDGTRLSIL.